These T cell receptor beta chains were read from a single sample in a study of shared clonotypes between healthy human individuals. Here immunoSEQ multiplex PCR was the method, and the copy in TCRdb shows in-frame clones only, minus some. Of about 2.2 million clones listed, roughly 95% are singletons. Sequencing was done on a sample of naive CD8+ T cells from PBMCs. The origin of the receptors is a man aged 18 to 30 in good health. Some clones in this sample may be carry-over from other donors' samples. Both conserved end residues are part of each CDR3. The order of the fields is D gene, V gene, clone size, CDR3 length, J gene, CDR3 protein, CDR3 DNA. The D gene is left open where the match is weak. Expanded clones get a size class; other rows say once, few or many, or leave the size out.

-,TRBV27,few,11,TRBJ2-4,CASSFGNIQYF,TGTGCCAGCAGTTTTGGGAACATTCAGTACTTC
-,TRBV4-2,-,15,TRBJ1-3,CASRNILTSGNTIYF,TGTGCCAGCAGGAACATCCTTACGTCCGGAAACACCATATATTTT
-,TRBV28,-,12,TRBJ1-2,CASSLGAYGYTF,TGTGCCAGCAGTTTAGGGGCATATGGCTACACCTTC
TRBD2,TRBV10-3,-,15,TRBJ2-7,CAILRSGRPSYEQYF,TGTGCCATCCTACGTAGCGGGAGGCCCTCCTACGAGCAGTACTTC
-,TRBV30,-,15,TRBJ1-1,CAWSEWGLAGTEAFF,TGTGCCTGGAGCGAATGGGGGCTGGCGGGCACTGAAGCTTTCTTT
-,TRBV19,-,15,TRBJ1-1,CASSTNRARGTEAFF,TGTGCCAGTAGTACAAACCGGGCCCGAGGCACTGAAGCTTTCTTT
-,TRBV10-3,-,14,TRBJ2-1,CAISGLVAYNEQFF,TGTGCCATCAGTGGACTAGTGGCATACAATGAGCAGTTCTTC
-,TRBV15,-,14,TRBJ1-3,CATRMDSSGNTIYF,TGTGCCACCAGGATGGACAGCTCTGGAAACACCATATATTTT
TRBD2,TRBV7-2,-,19,TRBJ2-3,CASSLTSGSGVLRADTQYF,TGTGCCAGCAGCTTAACCAGCGGTAGCGGGGTTCTTAGGGCAGATACGCAGTATTTT
-,TRBV6-5,-,14,TRBJ1-2,CASSISWGEDGYTF,TGTGCCAGCAGCATATCATGGGGTGAGGATGGCTACACCTTC
-,TRBV6-1,-,11,TRBJ1-2,CASSESYGYTF,TGTGCCAGCAGTGAAAGCTATGGCTACACCTTC
-,TRBV29-1,-,13,TRBJ1-2,CSVEVQGYYGYTF,TGCAGCGTTGAAGTTCAGGGATACTATGGCTACACCTTC
-,TRBV7-3,-,17,TRBJ2-3,CASSATPARVGTDTQYF,TGTGCCAGCAGCGCTACCCCCGCTAGGGTGGGGACAGATACGCAGTATTTT
-,TRBV28,-,12,TRBJ1-2,CASHRANYGYTF,TGTGCCAGCCACAGGGCAAACTATGGCTACACCTTC
-,TRBV11-2,-,14,TRBJ2-5,CASSSGDYQETQYF,TGTGCCAGCAGCTCCGGGGACTACCAAGAGACCCAGTACTTC
-,TRBV4-1,-,13,TRBJ1-1,CASSHRVATEAFF,TGCGCCAGCAGCCATAGGGTCGCCACTGAAGCTTTCTTT
-,TRBV27,once,16,TRBJ2-3,CASSSTRTERRDTQYF,TGTGCCAGCAGTTCAACCCGGACAGAGCGAAGAGATACGCAGTATTTT
-,TRBV27,-,13,TRBJ2-7,CASSYGPSYEQYF,TGTGCCAGCAGTTACGGACCCTCCTACGAGCAGTACTTC
-,TRBV28,-,13,TRBJ1-1,CASSLAEGGEAFF,TGTGCCAGCAGTTTAGCGGAAGGGGGTGAAGCTTTCTTT
-,TRBV18,-,14,TRBJ2-5,CASSLDRYQETQYF,TGTGCCAGCTCACTGGACCGGTACCAAGAGACCCAGTACTTC
-,TRBV6-5,-,13,TRBJ2-7,CASGLSRSYEQYF,TGTGCCAGCGGGCTTAGTCGTTCCTACGAGCAGTACTTC
-,TRBV5-1,-,16,TRBJ2-1,CASSWSAGVSYNEQFF,TGCGCCAGCAGCTGGTCAGCGGGCGTGTCCTACAATGAGCAGTTCTTC
-,TRBV4-1,-,14,TRBJ2-1,CASSQRRNYNEQFF,TGCGCCAGCAGCCAACGCCGAAACTACAATGAGCAGTTCTTC
TRBD2,TRBV7-9,-,14,TRBJ2-7,CASSLGLADYEQYF,TGTGCCAGCAGCTTAGGACTAGCGGACTACGAGCAGTACTTC
-,TRBV10-2,-,15,TRBJ2-7,CASSESTGYSYEQYF,TGCGCCAGCAGTGAGTCGACCGGTTACTCCTACGAGCAGTACTTC
-,TRBV27,-,11,TRBJ2-7,CATARGYEQYF,TGTGCCACTGCCCGGGGTTACGAGCAGTACTTC
-,TRBV27,-,12,TRBJ2-1,CASSLSGNEQFF,TGTGCCAGCAGTTTATCGGGCAATGAGCAGTTCTTC
TRBD1,TRBV7-7,once,18,TRBJ2-5,CASSLHATRGQGEETQYF,TGTGCCAGCAGCTTACACGCGACCAGGGGACAGGGAGAAGAGACCCAGTACTTC
TRBD1,TRBV7-9,-,15,TRBJ2-7,CASSYFGTGGVEQYF,TGTGCCAGCAGCTACTTCGGGACAGGGGGCGTCGAGCAGTACTTC
TRBD2,TRBV11-3,once,20,TRBJ2-2,CASSLEPWASGSPNTGELFF,TGTGCCAGCAGCTTAGAGCCTTGGGCTAGCGGGAGCCCGAACACCGGGGAGCTGTTTTTT
-,TRBV10-2,-,15,TRBJ2-7,CASSEFGGDKAEQYF,TGCGCCAGCAGTGAGTTTGGCGGGGATAAGGCCGAGCAGTACTTC
-,TRBV7-6,-,13,TRBJ1-2,CASSYGSNYGYTF,TGTGCCAGCAGCTACGGGAGTAACTATGGCTACACCTTC
-,TRBV5-5,-,17,TRBJ1-5,CASSPGEVWASNQPQHF,TGTGCCAGCAGCCCCGGGGAGGTCTGGGCGAGCAATCAGCCCCAGCATTTT
-,TRBV19,-,12,TRBJ2-2,CASNTVGGELFF,TGTGCCAGTAATACGGTGGGCGGGGAGCTGTTTTTT
TRBD1,TRBV5-1,-,14,TRBJ2-2,CASSSRQGPGELFF,TGCGCCAGCAGCTCAAGACAGGGCCCCGGGGAGCTGTTTTTT
-,TRBV27,-,14,TRBJ2-7,CASSLPGKTYEQYF,TGTGCCAGCAGTCTGCCCGGGAAGACCTACGAGCAGTACTTC
TRBD1,TRBV19,-,14,TRBJ2-7,CASSPGTGGYEQYF,TGTGCCAGTTCTCCCGGGACAGGGGGCTACGAGCAGTACTTC
-,TRBV6-5,-,12,TRBJ1-1,CASSNMNTEAFF,TGTGCCAGCAGCAACATGAACACTGAAGCTTTCTTT
-,TRBV27,once,15,TRBJ1-2,CASSLGGGEDYGYTF,TGTGCCAGCAGCCTGGGGGGAGGTGAAGACTATGGCTACACCTTC
-,TRBV6-5,-,14,TRBJ2-7,CASSYSGQHYEQYF,TGTGCCAGCAGTTACTCCGGCCAACACTACGAGCAGTACTTC
TRBD1,TRBV4-1,-,16,TRBJ1-5,CASSQVRDRVDQPQHF,TGCGCCAGCAGCCAAGTTCGGGACAGGGTTGATCAGCCCCAGCATTTT
-,TRBV9,-,14,TRBJ1-2,CASSVGREGTGYTF,TGTGCCAGCAGCGTAGGTAGGGAGGGTACTGGCTACACCTTC
-,TRBV27,-,15,TRBJ2-3,CASTVGLSSTDTQYF,TGTGCCAGTACAGTAGGGTTGAGTAGCACAGATACGCAGTATTTT
-,TRBV15,-,13,TRBJ2-2,CATSDLAFGELFF,TGTGCCACCAGCGATCTAGCATTCGGGGAGCTGTTTTTT